The 3 T cell receptor beta chains listed next were all sequenced from one sample in a study of blood T cell repertoires in COVID-19. Clones were sequenced by immunoSEQ multiplex PCR, and TCRdb holds only the in-frame ones, with some missing. The sample holds 350,000 to 400,000 clones, approximately 91% seen once. The sample taken for sequencing was PBMCs or T cells enriched from blood (not recorded which). The receptors derive from a woman in her thirties or forties who had been exposed to COVID-19.

The chain has TRBV24-1 and TRBJ2-1; possible D gene TRBD2, 5 bases. CDR3 size: 13 residues. The V end was cut by 10 bases, the J end by 4 bases, with 13 bases between. CDR1 and CDR2 (germline): KGHDR, SFDVKD. The CDR3 loop is CATAGLGYNEQFF. CDR3 nucleotides: TGTGCCACTGCGGGTCTAGGATACAATGAGCAGTTCTTC.

The V and J genes are TRBV5-1 and TRBJ2-3, with no clear D. The CDR3 extends over 13 amino acids. In germline, CDR1 is SGHRS, CDR2 YFSETQ. V lost 4 bases and J 0 bases, leaving 6 bases between the germline ends. This CDR3 reads CASSETSTDTQYF. As DNA, the CDR3 is TGCGCCAGCAGCGAGACTAGCACAGATACGCAGTATTTT.

This clone was observed a few times. V is TRBV6-1 and J is TRBJ1-2; TRBD1 matches 8 bases. There are 15 residues in the CDR3. V trimming: 0 bases; J trimming: 6 bases; junction bases outside the gene matches: 6. Germline values: CDR1 MNHNS, CDR2 SASEGT. The CDR3 spells CASSEAQGARDGYTF. The CDR3 nucleotides read TGTGCCAGCAGTGAAGCGCAGGGGGCGAGAGATGGCTACACCTTC.